A single sample is the source of the 31 T cell receptor beta chains below, sequenced in a study of blood T cell repertoires in COVID-19. Repertoires were generated with immunoSEQ multiplex PCR, while TCRdb's copy carries only in-frame clones and drops some. The sample holds approximately 190,000 clones; roughly 87% are singletons and the top ten take approximately 6.2%. Sequenced material: peripheral blood. The receptors derive from a woman aged 40-49 years with acute or convalescent COVID-19.

The chain combines TRBV29-1 with TRBJ1-5; TRBD1 aligns across 9 bases. CDR1 is SQVTM, CDR2 ANQGSEA, per germline. The CDR3 extends over 15 amino acids. V shed 7 bases, J shed 2 bases, and the junction held 9 bases outside the gene matches. The CDR3 spells CSAWEGQGGNQPQHF. The CDR3 DNA is TGCAGCGCCTGGGAGGGACAGGGTGGCAATCAGCCCCAGCATTTT.

J is TRBJ1-2 and V is TRBV19; D might be TRBD1 (5 bases). The CDR3 is made up of 14 amino acids. Germline-derived CDR1 and CDR2 are LNHDA and SQIVND (reference sequence). V was shortened by 5 bases and J by 4 bases, with 14 bases between the two germline ends. The CDR3, as DNA: TGTGCCAGTAGTTTAAATCAGGGTGGCTATGGCTACACCTTC. This translates into CASSLNQGGYGYTF.

This rearrangement joins TRBV9 to TRBJ2-7, with D possibly being TRBD2 (6 bases). Germline V gene lookup returns CDR1 SGDLS and CDR2 YYNGEE. The V and J ends lost 3 bases and 1 base respectively, with 17 bases between them. CDR3 size: 16 residues. CDR3 sequence reads: CASSGRDGLASYEQYF. In nucleotides, the CDR3 is TGTGCCAGCAGCGGCCGGGACGGTCTAGCGTCCTACGAGCAGTACTTC.

The rearrangement links TRBV27 to TRBJ1-2; TRBD1 agrees at 8 bases. The V and J ends lost 5 bases and 5 bases, in that order; junction bases with no gene match: 7. The germline gives CDR1 MNHEY, CDR2 SMNVEV (reference sequence). CDR3 length: 14 residues. CDR3 loop: CASSGYRGIYGYTF. The CDR3 region has the DNA TGTGCCAGCAGTGGATACAGGGGGATTTATGGCTACACCTTC.

V and J are TRBV27 and TRBJ1-6; TRBD1 matches 7 bases. Germline trimming cut 5 bases from V and 0 bases from J; bases unmatched to any gene: 7. This CDR3 region has 17 residues. Per germline, CDR1 MNHEY and CDR2 SMNVEV (reference sequence). CDR3 sequence (DNA): TGTGCCAGCAGTCCGAGACAGGGCAACTCCTATAATTCACCCCTCCACTTT. Residues: CASSPRQGNSYNSPLHF.

The V and J genes are TRBV2 and TRBJ2-7, with D maybe TRBD2 (5 bases). The CDR3 totals 13 residues. Trimming took 6 bases from V and 3 from J, leaving 12 bases between them. CDR1 is SNHLY, CDR2 FYNNEI, per germline. CDR3 region: CASRRTGNYEQYF. CDR3 nucleotide sequence: TGTGCCAGCAGAAGGACTGGTAACTACGAGCAGTACTTC. Combining the CDR3 with reference TRBV2 and TRBJ2-7 gives the whole variable domain EPEVTQTPSHQVTQMGQEVILRCVPISNHLYFYWYRQILGQKVEFLVSFYNNEISEKSEIFDDQFSVERPDGSNFTLKIRSTKLEDSAMYFCASRRTGNYEQYFGPGTRLTVT.

The chain combines TRBV30 with TRBJ1-1; maybe TRBD1 (5 bases). Trimming pared 5 bases from V and 4 bases from J, leaving 11 bases between. The CDR3 runs to 12 residues. Germline V gives CDR1 GTSNPN, CDR2 SVGIG (reference sequence). Written as DNA, the CDR3 is TGTGCCTGGGGGAGACAGAGCACTGAAGCTTTCTTT. As protein: CAWGRQSTEAFF. Looking up the rest from reference TRBV30 and TRBJ1-1 gives the full variable domain: SQTIHQWPATLVQPVGSPLSLECTVEGTSNPNLYWYRQAAGRGLQLLFYSVGIGQISSEVPQNLSASRPQDRQFILSSKKLLLSDSGFYLCAWGRQSTEAFFGQGTRLTVV.

The CDR3 spells CASSQPTSGGGEQFF. The CDR3 DNA reads TGCGCCAGCAGCCAACCGACTAGCGGGGGAGGTGAGCAGTTCTTC. The rearrangement uses TRBV4-1 and TRBJ2-1; 12 nucleotides match TRBD2. V lost 2 bases to trimming and J lost 9 bases; unmatched junction nucleotides: 5. Germline V gene data show CDR1 as MGHRA and CDR2 as YSYEKL. This CDR3 is 15 amino acids long.

In its sample, this clone was seen a few times. The chain couples TRBV4-1 to TRBJ2-1, with D perhaps TRBD2 (5 bases). CDR1 is MGHRA, CDR2 YSYEKL, per germline. The CDR3 contains 18 residues. Trimming removed 0 bases from V and 1 base from J, with 16 bases in between. The chain's CDR3 is CASSQDERGPPSYNEQFF. The CDR3 DNA reads as TGCGCCAGCAGCCAAGATGAACGAGGGCCCCCATCCTACAATGAGCAGTTCTTC.

V and J are TRBV13 and TRBJ1-1, with D maybe TRBD1 (6 bases). V was clipped by 0 bases and J by 3 bases, with 14 bases between them. CDR1 is PRHDT, CDR2 FYEKMQ, per germline (reference sequence). The CDR3 sequence is 16 residues long. CDR3 in DNA: TGTGCCAGCAGCTTAGGCCCCGGGACATGGGACACTGAAGCTTTCTTT. Translating it yields CASSLGPGTWDTEAFF.

The chain recombines TRBV5-1 with TRBJ2-1; D possibly corresponds to TRBD2 (5 bases). V lost 5 bases and J 7 bases, leaving 13 bases between the germline ends. Germline-derived CDR1 and CDR2 are SGHRS and YFSETQ. CDR3 length: 13 residues. The CDR3 region is CASRGSTGNEQFF. The CDR3 coding sequence is TGCGCCAGCAGGGGATCCACGGGGAATGAGCAGTTCTTC. The full variable domain, in which reference TRBV5-1 and TRBJ2-1 provide the parts outside the CDR3, is KAGVTQTPRYLIKTRGQQVTLSCSPISGHRSVSWYQQTPGQGLQFLFEYFSETQRNKGNFPGRFSGRQFSNSRSEMNVSTLELGDSALYLCASRGSTGNEQFFGPGTRLTVL.

The V and J genes are TRBV5-1 and TRBJ2-7, with 7 bases matching TRBD2. The ends lost 0 bases at V and 3 bases at J; junction bases unmatched: 3. CDR1 and CDR2 from the germline V gene are SGHRS and YFSETQ. The CDR3 totals 14 residues. This CDR3 is CASSLESSGYEQYF. CDR3 nucleotide sequence: TGCGCCAGCAGCTTGGAATCTAGCGGCTACGAGCAGTACTTC. Using reference TRBV5-1 and TRBJ2-7 for the parts outside the CDR3, the full variable domain is KAGVTQTPRYLIKTRGQQVTLSCSPISGHRSVSWYQQTPGQGLQFLFEYFSETQRNKGNFPGRFSGRQFSNSRSEMNVSTLELGDSALYLCASSLESSGYEQYFGPGTRLTVT.

The chain employs TRBV4-1 and TRBJ2-7; D possibly corresponds to TRBD1 (5 bases). In germline, CDR1 is MGHRA, CDR2 YSYEKL. The CDR3 is 15 amino acids. The V end was cut by 2 bases, the J end by 2 bases, with 13 bases between. CDR3 nucleotides: TGCGCCAGCAGCCAACACCCAGGGAACCCCTACGAGCAGTACTTC. Its protein product is CASSQHPGNPYEQYF.

The chain recombines TRBV12-5 with TRBJ1-1; no definite D call. CDR1 LGHNT and CDR2 FRNRAP come from the germline V gene. V gave up 7 bases and J gave up 5 bases, with 14 bases separating them. The CDR3 contains 13 residues. The CDR3 reads CASARSAGTEAFF. The CDR3 region has the DNA TGTGCTAGTGCCCGCTCTGCGGGAACTGAAGCTTTCTTT.

This clone was recorded a few times. The CDR3 reads CASSLLSLQGPNYGYTF. The CDR3, as DNA: TGTGCCAGCAGCCTCCTGAGCCTACAGGGCCCCAACTATGGCTACACCTTC. The genes are TRBV3-1 (or the pseudogene TRBV3-2) and TRBJ1-2, with D possibly being TRBD1 (6 bases). Germline CDR1 and CDR2: LGHDT and YNNKEL (reference sequence). The ends were cut back, 4 bases at V and 2 bases at J, with 20 bases in the middle. The CDR3 is 17 residues long.

V usage is TRBV19 and J usage is TRBJ1-5; TRBD1 matches at 7 bases. V lost 4 bases to trimming and J lost 2 bases; unmatched junction nucleotides: 11. The length of the CDR3 is 17 residues. From germline, CDR1 is LNHDA and CDR2 SQIVND (reference sequence). The CDR3 DNA sequence: TGTGCCAGTAGTACCCTGACAGGGCTAGAGGGCAATCAGCCCCAGCATTTT. Protein: CASSTLTGLEGNQPQHF.

Of note for this clone: Other DNA sequences in the same sample also yield this CDR3. The V gene is TRBV2, the J gene TRBJ1-5; D is unclear. V was cut by 6 bases and J by 8 bases, with 14 bases left in between. This CDR3 has 13 amino acids. The germline V gene has CDR1 SNHLY and CDR2 FYNNEI. The CDR3 DNA reads as TGTGCCAGCAGGGAGGGATTAGGGAAGCCCCAGCATTTT. Encoded protein: CASREGLGKPQHF.

The chain couples TRBV10-2 to TRBJ2-7; 10 nucleotides match TRBD2. CDR1 WSHSY and CDR2 SAAADI come from the germline V gene. CDR3 size: 14 residues. The trim removed 5 bases at V and 3 bases at J, leaving 4 bases unmatched. CDR3 DNA: TGCGCCAGCAGTAGTGGACTAGCGGACTACGAGCAGTACTTC. Translation gives CASSSGLADYEQYF.

This clone has just one count. The chain recombines TRBV28 with TRBJ2-5, with D possibly matching TRBD2 (5 bases). V was trimmed by 4 bases and J by 4 bases, leaving 10 bases between them. The germline V gene encodes CDR1 MDHEN and CDR2 SYDVKM. The CDR3 consists of 13 residues. The CDR3 protein is CASSSGSPETQYF. The CDR3 coding sequence is TGTGCCAGCAGTTCGGGATCCCCAGAGACCCAGTACTTC.

In this sample, this clone turned up once. The rearrangement links TRBV18 to TRBJ2-7; D call uncertain. This CDR3 comprises 13 residues. Per germline, CDR1 KGHSH and CDR2 LQKENI. Trimming removed 6 bases at V and 5 bases at J, with 14 bases between. The CDR3 here is CASSLGGANEQYF. CDR3 nucleotide sequence: TGTGCCAGCTCCCTCGGCGGAGCAAACGAGCAGTACTTC. The variable domain in full, completed from reference TRBV18 and TRBJ2-7, reads NAGVMQNPRHLVRRRGQEARLRCSPMKGHSHVYWYRQLPEEGLKFMVYLQKENIIDESGMPKERFSAEFPKEGPSILRIQQVVRGDSAAYFCASSLGGANEQYFGPGTRLTVT.

The genes are TRBV3-1 (or the pseudogene TRBV3-2) and TRBJ2-1; 7 bases map to TRBD2. The germline V gene has CDR1 LGHDT and CDR2 YNNKEL (reference sequence). The CDR3 is 11 amino acids. Losses at the gene ends were 6 bases for V and 10 bases for J; bases not matched to a gene: 3. CDR3 DNA: TGTGCCAGCAGTCTCGGGGGGGAGCAGTTCTTC. Translating gives CASSLGGEQFF.

The rearrangement uses TRBV11-1 and TRBJ1-2, with TRBD1 as a possible D gene (6 bases). CDR1 is SGHAT, CDR2 FQDESV, per germline (reference sequence). V lost 3 bases and J lost 5, with 13 bases in between. The CDR3 consists of 14 residues. CDR3: CASSFPGTRYGYTF. CDR3 sequence (DNA): TGTGCCAGCAGCTTTCCCGGGACAAGATATGGCTACACCTTC. The full variable domain, rest sourced from reference TRBV11-1 and TRBJ1-2, is EAEVAQSPRYKITEKSQAVAFWCDPISGHATLYWYRQILGQGPELLVQFQDESVVDDSQLPKDRFSAERLKGVDSTLKIQPAELGDSAMYLCASSFPGTRYGYTFGSGTRLTVV.

This CDR3 reads CASSPGTGGTDTQYF. CDR3 in DNA: TGTGCCAGCAGCCCGGGGACAGGGGGGACAGATACGCAGTATTTT. The chain has TRBV11-3 and TRBJ2-3, with 11 bases aligning to TRBD1. This CDR3 is built from 15 residues. Unmatched junction bases numbered 4, after V lost 5 bases and J lost 3 bases. Germline V gene data show CDR1 as SGHNT and CDR2 as YENEEA.

The V call is TRBV2, the J call TRBJ1-3; D gene ambiguous. CDR1 and CDR2 (germline): SNHLY, FYNNEI. V was cut by 4 bases and J by 4 bases, with 14 bases left in between. The CDR3 totals 15 residues. The DNA of the CDR3 is TGTGCCAGCAGTGGTTTCAGGTCGGGGGGAAACACCATATATTTT. It codes for CASSGFRSGGNTIYF.

The chain couples TRBV15 to TRBJ2-6; D perhaps matches TRBD2 (6 bases). The CDR3 totals 15 residues. Trimming removed 7 bases at V and 6 bases at J, with 16 bases between. Looked up from germline, CDR1 is LNHNV and CDR2 is YYDKDF (reference sequence). The CDR3 reads CATKGGRGEANVLTF. DNA of the CDR3: TGTGCCACCAAAGGAGGGCGCGGAGAGGCCAACGTCCTGACTTTC.

This chain joins TRBV28 and TRBJ2-7; TRBD1 matches 8 bases. The CDR3 consists of 15 residues. V trimming: 3 bases; J trimming: 3 bases; junction bases outside the gene matches: 7. Germline V gene sequence: CDR1 MDHEN, CDR2 SYDVKM. In nucleotides, the CDR3 is TGTGCCAGCAGTTTCCCCGGGACAGGAGACTACGAGCAGTACTTC. This codes for CASSFPGTGDYEQYF.

This clone has just one count. This sequence joins TRBV5-1 and TRBJ2-7; TRBD1 is a possible D gene (5 bases). The germline gives CDR1 SGHRS, CDR2 YFSETQ. V gave up 1 base and J gave up 2 bases, with 13 bases separating them. CDR3 length equals 15 residues. The CDR3 loop reads CASSLRVTGTYEQYF. In DNA form, the CDR3 reads TGCGCCAGCAGCTTGCGGGTAACAGGAACCTACGAGCAGTACTTC.

The chain is built from TRBV19 and TRBJ2-7, with 8 nucleotides matching TRBD1. Germline values: CDR1 LNHDA, CDR2 SQIVND (reference sequence). The ends lost 5 bases at V and 5 bases at J; junction bases unmatched: 14. CDR3 length equals 16 residues. The DNA of the CDR3 is TGTGCCAGTAGTCCTAGTCCCCGAGACAGGGGACACGAGCAGTACTTC. This encodes CASSPSPRDRGHEQYF.

This clone was picked up a small number of times. The chain has TRBV7-6 and TRBJ2-1, with 9 bases identical to TRBD2. CDR3 length: 16 amino acids. CDR1 is SGHVS and CDR2 is FNYEAQ in the germline V gene. The V gene end was trimmed by 1 base and the J gene end by 8 bases; junction bases not matched to a gene: 9. CDR3 DNA sequence: TGTGCCAGCAGCTTAGGCGGCGGGAGGGCCATGGATGAGCAGTTCTTC. Residues: CASSLGGGRAMDEQFF.

This chain links TRBV6-5 with TRBJ1-5; D call uncertain. Looked up from germline, CDR1 is MNHEY and CDR2 is SVGAGI. The CDR3 loop spans 11 amino acids. With 9 bases removed from V and 5 bases from J, the gap between germline ends came to 8 bases. CDR3 in amino acids: CASGRDQPQHF. DNA for the CDR3: TGTGCCAGTGGTCGCGATCAGCCCCAGCATTTT.

The chain combines TRBV7-3 with TRBJ2-1; 9 bases line up with TRBD2. This CDR3 is built from 15 residues. Germline V gene data show CDR1 as SGHTA and CDR2 as FQGTGA. V lost 5 bases and J lost 6; bases outside the gene matches: 8. In nucleotides, the CDR3 is TGTGCCAGCAGCCCAAAGACTAGCGGCATCAATGAGCAGTTCTTC. Its translation: CASSPKTSGINEQFF.